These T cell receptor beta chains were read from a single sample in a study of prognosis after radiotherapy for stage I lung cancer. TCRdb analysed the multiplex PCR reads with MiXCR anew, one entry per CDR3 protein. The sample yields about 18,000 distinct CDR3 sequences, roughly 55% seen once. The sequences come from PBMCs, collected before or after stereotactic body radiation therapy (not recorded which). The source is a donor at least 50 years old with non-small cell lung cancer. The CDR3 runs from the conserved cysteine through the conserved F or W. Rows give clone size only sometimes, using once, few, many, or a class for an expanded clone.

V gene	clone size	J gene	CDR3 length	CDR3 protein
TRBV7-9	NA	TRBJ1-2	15	CASSLAGQGIGGYTF
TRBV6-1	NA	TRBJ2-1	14	CASSRDRGLDEQFF
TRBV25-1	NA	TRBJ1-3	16	CASSEADRFSGNTIYF
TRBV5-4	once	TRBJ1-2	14	CASGAQLANYGYTF
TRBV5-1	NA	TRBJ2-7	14	CASSLMADSYEQYF
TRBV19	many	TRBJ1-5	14	CASTSYRENQPQHF
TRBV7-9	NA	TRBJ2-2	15	CASRPLAAQKGELFF
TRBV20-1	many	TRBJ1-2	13	CSASGPRQDGYTF
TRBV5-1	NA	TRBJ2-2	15	CASHVPERYTGELFF
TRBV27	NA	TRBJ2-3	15	CASRKGQGMTDTQYF
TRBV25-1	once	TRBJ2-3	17	CASSARTSGGNTDTQYF
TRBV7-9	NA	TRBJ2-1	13	CASRREDLNEQFF
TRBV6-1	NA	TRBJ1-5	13	CASSQTPGKPQHF
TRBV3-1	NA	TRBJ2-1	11	CASSQVSEQFF
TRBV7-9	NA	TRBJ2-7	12	CASSASGYEQYF
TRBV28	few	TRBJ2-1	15	CASSLRREGYSEQFF
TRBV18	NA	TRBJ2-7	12	CASSPSSGWQYF
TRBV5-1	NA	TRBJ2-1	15	CASSSGTSGRIEQFF
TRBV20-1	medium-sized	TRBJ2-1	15	CSAQRGSGGSGEQFF
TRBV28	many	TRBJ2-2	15	CASSLGGPGTGELFF
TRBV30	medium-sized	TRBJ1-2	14	CAWRLTGRYYGYTF
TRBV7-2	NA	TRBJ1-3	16	CASSFQHANSVNTIYF
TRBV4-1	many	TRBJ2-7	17	CASSLTGGGQFFYEQYF
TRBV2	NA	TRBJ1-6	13	CASRYLQNSPLHF
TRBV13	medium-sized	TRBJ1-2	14	CASSLSGTGYGYTF
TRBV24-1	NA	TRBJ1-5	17	CATSDHGAGRGNQPQHF
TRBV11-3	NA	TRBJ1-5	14	CASSLDGSNQPQHF
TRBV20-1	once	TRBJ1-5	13	CSAPQGMNQPQHF
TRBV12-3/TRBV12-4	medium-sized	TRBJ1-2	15	CASILGQGMVEGYTF
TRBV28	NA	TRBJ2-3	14	CASSTGTALDTQYF
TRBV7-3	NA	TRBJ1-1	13	CASSSFMNTEAFF
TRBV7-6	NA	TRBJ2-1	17	CASSSSLGSQSYNEQFF
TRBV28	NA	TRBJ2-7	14	CASRSLSSTHEQYF
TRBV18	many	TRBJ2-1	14	CASYGSLSYNEQFF
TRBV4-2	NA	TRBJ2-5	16	CASSQGTSGREETQYF
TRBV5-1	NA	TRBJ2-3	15	CASSLYTGGTDTQYF
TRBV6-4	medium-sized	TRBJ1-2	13	CASRDRGHYGYTF
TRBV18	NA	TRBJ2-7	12	CASSASAYEQYF
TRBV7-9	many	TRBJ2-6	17	CASSQSRREAGANVLTF
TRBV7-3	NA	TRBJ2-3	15	CASSLAGSTTDTQYF
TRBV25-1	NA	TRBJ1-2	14	CASSEYQQGYGYTF
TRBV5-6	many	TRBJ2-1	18	CASRLDRGISPYYNEQFF
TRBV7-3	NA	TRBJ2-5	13	CASSLIRVETQYF
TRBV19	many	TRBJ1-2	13	CASSMNSDYGYTF
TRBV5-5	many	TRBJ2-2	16	CASGHRDRANTGELFF
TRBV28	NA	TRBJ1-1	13	CASSCDRGTEAFF
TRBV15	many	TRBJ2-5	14	CATSKPGPLETQYF
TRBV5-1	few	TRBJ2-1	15	CASSFQAGGDHEQFF
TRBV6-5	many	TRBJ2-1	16	CASSWGLAGVRSEQFF
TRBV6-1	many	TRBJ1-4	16	CASSRTGGATNEKLFF
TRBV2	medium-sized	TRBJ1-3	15	CASKMGTGAGNTIYF
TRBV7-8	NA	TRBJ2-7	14	CASSSGQGWNEQYF
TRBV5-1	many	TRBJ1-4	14	CASGLGRLEGKLFF
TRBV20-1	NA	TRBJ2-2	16	CSARGQGAANTGELFF
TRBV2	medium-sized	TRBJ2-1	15	CASSVGSGPYNEQFF
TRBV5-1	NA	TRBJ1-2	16	CASSFTGGALVFGYTF
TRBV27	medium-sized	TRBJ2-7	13	CASSSHGSYEQYF
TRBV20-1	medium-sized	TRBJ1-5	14	CSASNRGGGQPQHF
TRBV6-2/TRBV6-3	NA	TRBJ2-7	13	CASNGGGVYEQYF